This section outlines one T cell receptor (beta chain) sequence together with its context. The entry originates in a study of T cells in Graves' hyperthyroidism and ophthalmopathy. Study-wide background: Blood was drawn when the patient was first diagnosed and still untreated.

Germline V lookup: CDR1 MGHRA, CDR2 YSYEKL. With 2 bases removed from V and 3 bases from J, the gap between germline ends came to 10 bases. The CDR3 has 14 residues. TCR beta CDR3 sequences were amplified from RNA transcripts. The primer set for the first-round RT-PCR of the TCR CDR3 was HTBI. TCRdb re-called the multiplex PCR reads with MiXCR, one entry per CDR3 protein. This table has about 410,000 distinct CDR3 sequences, roughly 14% appearing once. Uncontrolled infections, other autoimmune diseases, pregnancy or lactation led to exclusion of patients. Used for diagnoses were clinical symptoms, serum thyroxine and TRAb, thyroid ultrasound and orbital computed tomography.

The receptor's source is a man younger than 30 with Graves' ophthalmopathy. The specimen sequenced was blood. This chain uses TRBV4-1 with TRBJ1-1; no reliable D call. CDR3 bases: TGCGCCAGCAGCCAAACCCAGTGGGACACTGAAGCTTTCTTT. Translation gives CASSQTQWDTEAFF.